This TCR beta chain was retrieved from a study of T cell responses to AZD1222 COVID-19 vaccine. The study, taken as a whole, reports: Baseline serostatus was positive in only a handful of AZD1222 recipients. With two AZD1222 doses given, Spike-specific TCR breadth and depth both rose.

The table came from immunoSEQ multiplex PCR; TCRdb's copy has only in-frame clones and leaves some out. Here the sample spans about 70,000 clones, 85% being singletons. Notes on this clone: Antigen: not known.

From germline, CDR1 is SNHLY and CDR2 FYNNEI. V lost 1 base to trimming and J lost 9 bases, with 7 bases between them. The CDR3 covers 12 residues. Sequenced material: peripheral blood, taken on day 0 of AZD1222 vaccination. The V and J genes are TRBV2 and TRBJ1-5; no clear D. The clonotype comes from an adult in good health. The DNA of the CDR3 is TGTGCCAGCAGTGAAGGGGGTGCGCCCCAGCATTTT. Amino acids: CASSEGGAPQHF.